These 32 T cell receptor beta chains share one sample of origin, sequenced in a study of regulatory T cells in long-lasting Graves disease. The sample's time point: newly diagnosed GD, antithyroid drugs for less than 3 months. Construction of the TCR library relied on RNA isolated from PBMCs. Arm-PCR of CDR3 regions with iRepertoire HTBI primers generated TCR beta libraries. TCRdb passed the multiplex PCR reads through MiXCR, listing each CDR3 protein once. The sample has around 320,000 distinct CDR3 sequences, over 15% seen once. These data were also reused for a study on T cells in Graves' hyperthyroidism and ophthalmopathy.

Sequences were derived from peripheral blood mononuclear cells (PBMCs), sampled at new diagnosis, from a patient treated with antithyroid drugs. These receptors were obtained from a man in his forties with Graves disease.

The chain joins TRBV7-3 to TRBJ2-1, with 8 bases matching TRBD2. V was pared by 5 bases and J by 6 bases, with 9 bases of the junction left unmatched. The germline CDR1 and CDR2 sequences are SGHTA and FQGTGA. CDR3 length equals 15 residues. The CDR3 DNA sequence: TGTGCCAGCAGCACCGGGGGGGCCGTAAGCAATGAGCAGTTCTTC. It yields the protein CASSTGGAVSNEQFF.

This clonotype came up many times. The chain combines TRBV18 with TRBJ2-5, with 10 bases identical to TRBD1. CDR1 KGHSH and CDR2 LQKENI come from the germline V gene. The trim removed 6 bases at V and 5 bases at J, leaving 9 bases unmatched. CDR3 length: 15 residues. CDR3 residues: CASSPQTGGAETQYF. Written as DNA, the CDR3 is TGTGCCAGCTCGCCTCAGACAGGGGGCGCGGAGACCCAGTACTTC.

This clonotype was seen repeatedly, ten times or more. The rearrangement links TRBV5-1 to TRBJ2-5, with TRBD2 as a possible D gene (5 bases). Germline V lookup: CDR1 SGHRS, CDR2 YFSETQ. V lost 4 bases, J lost 2 bases, and 9 bases lay in between. This CDR3 is 13 amino acids long. CDR3 in amino acids: CASSGGNQETQYF. The CDR3 region has the DNA TGCGCCAGCAGCGGAGGTAATCAAGAGACCCAGTACTTC.

This clonotype was observed at least ten times. V is TRBV5-6 and J is TRBJ2-3; the D call may be TRBD1 or TRBD2 (5 bases each). Germline assignment: CDR1 SGHDT and CDR2 YYEEEE. Trimming took off 0 bases at V and 3 bases at J, with 11 bases between the two ends. The CDR3 has 15 residues. The CDR3 DNA reads TGTGCCAGCAGCTTGGGACCGGGGCGGACAGATACGCAGTATTTT. Translation gives CASSLGPGRTDTQYF.

V and J are TRBV18 and TRBJ2-3, with TRBD2 identical over 7 bases. Trimming at V came to 4 bases and at J to 3 bases, leaving 7 bases not matched to a gene. CDR1 and CDR2 from the germline V gene are KGHSH and LQKENI. The CDR3 covers 15 residues. The chain's CDR3 is CASSLNQGGTDTQYF. The CDR3 DNA sequence: TGTGCCAGCTCACTCAATCAGGGAGGGACAGATACGCAGTATTTT.

This clonotype was detected many times. This chain joins TRBV5-1 and TRBJ1-2; 10 positions match TRBD1. The trim removed 4 bases at V and 6 bases at J, leaving 6 bases unmatched. This CDR3 contains 14 residues. Per germline, CDR1 SGHRS and CDR2 YFSETQ. In DNA form, the CDR3 reads TGCGCCAGCAGCGTGGACAGGGGGGCCGATGGCTACACCTTC. It yields the protein CASSVDRGADGYTF.

In regard to this clonotype: Being one base from a much bigger clone, this may be a read error. The V call is TRBV6-2 or TRBV6-3, the J call TRBJ1-2; D possibly corresponds to TRBD1 (5 bases). This CDR3 comprises 13 residues. CDR1 is MNHEY and CDR2 is SVGEGT in the germline V gene. Deletions cut 5 bases from V and 7 bases from J, with 14 bases between. CDR3 DNA: TGTGCCAGCAGTGGGGAGAGGGGATCTGGCTACACCTTC. It encodes CASSGERGSGYTF.

This clonotype was detected many times. This sequence joins TRBV5-1 and TRBJ2-3, with 10 bases fitting TRBD2. V gave up 3 bases and J gave up 2 bases; unmatched junction bases: 3. The CDR3 runs to 15 residues. Germline V lookup: CDR1 SGHRS, CDR2 YFSETQ. CDR3 DNA sequence: TGCGCCAGCAGCTATAGCGGGGGGCACACAGATACGCAGTATTTT. This sequence encodes CASSYSGGHTDTQYF.

This clonotype was seen a few times. The chain has TRBV20-1 and TRBJ1-5; D unclear. Germline V gene sequence: CDR1 DFQATT, CDR2 SNEGSKA (reference sequence). The V end lost 0 bases, the J end lost 0 bases, and 12 bases lay between the germline ends. The length of the CDR3 is 16 residues. The CDR3 nucleotides are TGCAGTGCTAGAGATCCTCGAGTTAATAGCAATCAGCCCCAGCATTTT. Translated, it gives CSARDPRVNSNQPQHF.

Concerning this clonotype itself: A far more abundant clone sits one base away, making this likely a read error. V is TRBV5-6 and J is TRBJ2-3; D is perhaps TRBD1 (6 bases). Germline V gene data show CDR1 as SGHDT and CDR2 as YYEEEE. The CDR3 is 14 amino acids. Trimming pared 8 bases from V and 4 bases from J, leaving 17 bases between. CDR3 residues: CASTTGPYADTQYF. The CDR3 nucleotides are TGTGCCAGTACTACAGGGCCTTACGCAGATACGCAGTATTTT.

The rearrangement joins TRBV10-3 to TRBJ1-1; 11 bases are a match to TRBD1. The CDR3 runs 16 residues. V was pared by 5 bases and J by 3 bases, with 8 bases of the junction left unmatched. Germline lookup yields CDR1 ENHRY and CDR2 SYGVKD. The CDR3 nucleotides are TGTGCCATCAGTCGTGGACAGGGGGCGGGGGACACTGAAGCTTTCTTT. Translating it yields CAISRGQGAGDTEAFF.

V is TRBV7-9 and J is TRBJ2-5; TRBD2 matches 10 bases. This CDR3 comprises 16 residues. V dropped 5 bases and J dropped 5; count of bases not matched to a gene: 11. Germline V CDR1 and CDR2: SEHNR, FQNEAQ (reference sequence). CDR3 sequence: CASSPLVAGGLETQYF. The CDR3 DNA reads TGTGCCAGCAGCCCCCTGGTAGCGGGGGGTTTGGAGACCCAGTACTTC.

This clonotype was recorded many times. This chain joins TRBV19 and TRBJ1-2; D is unclear. Germline V gene lookup returns CDR1 LNHDA and CDR2 SQIVND (reference sequence). The CDR3 runs 12 residues. Between the trimmed V and J ends, which lost 4 bases and 8 bases, there was a span of 11 bases. The CDR3 region is CASSSRQWGYTF. CDR3 sequence (DNA): TGTGCCAGTAGTAGTCGGCAGTGGGGCTACACCTTC.

This clonotype was recorded many times. This rearrangement joins TRBV20-1 to TRBJ2-5; 11 bases align to TRBD2. The CDR3 is made up of 15 amino acids. J lost 5 bases, V lost 0 bases, and 5 bases had no gene match. Germline CDR1 DFQATT, CDR2 SNEGSKA (reference sequence). CDR3 sequence reads: CSARDALAGVETQYF. DNA of the CDR3: TGCAGTGCTAGAGATGCACTAGCGGGGGTGGAGACCCAGTACTTC.

This clonotype came up a few times. V gene TRBV5-4 combines with J gene TRBJ2-1; 9 bases are shared with TRBD2. Unmatched junction bases numbered 5, after V lost 3 bases and J lost 4 bases. CDR3 length: 15 residues. Germline-derived CDR1 and CDR2 are SGHNT and YYREEE (reference sequence). The CDR3 reads CASSSQRGEYNEQFF. As DNA, the CDR3 is TGTGCCAGCAGCTCCCAGCGGGGGGAATACAATGAGCAGTTCTTC.

V is TRBV11-2 and J is TRBJ1-4; 10 bases agree with TRBD1. The trim removed 5 bases at V and 5 bases at J, leaving 5 bases unmatched. Germline V gene data show CDR1 as SGHAT and CDR2 as FQNNGV. This CDR3 spans 15 amino acids. The CDR3 DNA follows: TGTGCCAGCAGCCCGAGGACAGGGGGGAATGAAAAACTGTTTTTT. This encodes CASSPRTGGNEKLFF.

This clonotype was observed a few times. V usage is TRBV11-3 and J usage is TRBJ2-1, with D unresolved. The CDR3 contains 14 residues. Between the trimmed V and J ends, which lost 5 bases and 0 bases, there was a span of 8 bases. CDR1 and CDR2 (germline): SGHNT, YENEEA. CDR3 in amino acids: CASSPNRSYNEQFF. Here the CDR3 DNA reads TGTGCCAGCAGCCCGAATCGCTCCTACAATGAGCAGTTCTTC.

In this sample, this clonotype turned up many times. V is TRBV11-2 and J is TRBJ1-1; no clear D gene. Germline V gene lookup returns CDR1 SGHAT and CDR2 FQNNGV. The CDR3 spans 14 residues. Trimming stripped 5 bases from V and 2 bases from J, with 12 bases between. The CDR3 bases are TGTGCCAGCAGCCGTGCTGGAGTTAACACTGAAGCTTTCTTT. This codes for CASSRAGVNTEAFF. The variable domain in full, completed from reference TRBV11-2 and TRBJ1-1, reads EAGVAQSPRYKIIEKRQSVAFWCNPISGHATLYWYQQILGQGPKLLIQFQNNGVVDDSQLPKDRFSAERLKGVDSTLKIQPAKLEDSAVYLCASSRAGVNTEAFFGQGTRLTVV.

The V gene is TRBV27, the J gene TRBJ2-7; D is uncertain. The CDR3 spans 13 residues. Looked up from germline, CDR1 is MNHEY and CDR2 is SMNVEV (reference sequence). The V end was cut by 7 bases, the J end by 1 base, with 11 bases between. In DNA, the CDR3 is TGTGCCAGCACCAGCGTCGGATCCTACGAGCAGTACTTC. Translated: CASTSVGSYEQYF.

This clonotype was seen ten or more times. The rearrangement joins TRBV4-1 to TRBJ1-4; TRBD1 matches 8 bases. This CDR3 contains 15 residues. Trimming removed 5 bases from V and 8 bases from J; junction bases left unmatched: 10. Per the germline V gene, CDR1 is MGHRA and CDR2 is YSYEKL. The CDR3 coding sequence is TGCGCCAGCAGCTCAACCGGGACAGGCCGAGAAAAACTGTTTTTT. Translating it yields CASSSTGTGREKLFF.

This clonotype showed up many times. The genes are TRBV30 and TRBJ1-5; a possible D gene is TRBD1 (5 bases). The CDR3 contains 16 residues. Per germline, CDR1 GTSNPN and CDR2 SVGIG (reference sequence). Trimming removed 0 bases at V and 3 bases at J, with 15 bases between. The CDR3 nucleotides read TGTGCCTGGAGTGTCCCGGCCGGGACCGTCAATCAGCCCCAGCATTTT. Protein product: CAWSVPAGTVNQPQHF.

The genes are TRBV14 and TRBJ2-2; D gene uncertain. The CDR3 runs to 15 residues. Trimming shortened V by 1 base and J by 4 bases, and 10 bases separated the two germline ends. Germline CDR1 reads SGHDN; CDR2 reads FVKESK. The CDR3 DNA follows: TGTGCCAGCAGCCAAGTGGTCGTGAGCACCGGGGAGCTGTTTTTT. This translates into CASSQVVVSTGELFF.

The chain employs TRBV27 and TRBJ2-3; 8 bases line up with TRBD2. With V trimmed by 6 bases and J by 5 bases, 7 bases remained unmatched. This CDR3 comprises 14 residues. Germline V gene data show CDR1 as MNHEY and CDR2 as SMNVEV (reference sequence). CDR3 in DNA: TGTGCCAGCAGCCGTACGGGGGGGCTAGATACGCAGTATTTT. Its protein is CASSRTGGLDTQYF.

This clonotype was recorded at least ten times. The J gene is TRBJ2-7, the V gene TRBV27; 8 bases agree with TRBD1. The V gene end was trimmed by 6 bases and the J gene end by 3 bases; junction bases not matched to a gene: 10. This CDR3 is built from 15 residues. Germline loops: CDR1 MNHEY, CDR2 SMNVEV (reference sequence). The CDR3 coding sequence is TGTGCCAGCAGCCCGACAGGGGAAAGCTTCTACGAGCAGTACTTC. This gives the protein CASSPTGESFYEQYF.

The rearrangement joins TRBV9 to TRBJ2-5, with a weak D call TRBD2 (6 bases). There are 12 residues in the CDR3. The V end lost 7 bases, the J end lost 2 bases, and 9 bases lay between the germline ends. Germline loops: CDR1 SGDLS, CDR2 YYNGEE. In DNA form, the CDR3 reads TGTGCCAGCTCCAGCGGGCAAGAGACCCAGTACTTC. Its protein product is CASSSGQETQYF. The full variable domain, in which reference TRBV9 and TRBJ2-5 provide the parts outside the CDR3, is DSGVTQTPKHLITATGQRVTLRCSPRSGDLSVYWYQQSLDQGLQFLIQYYNGEERAKGNILERFSAQQFPDLHSELNLSSLELGDSALYFCASSSGQETQYFGPGTRLLVL.

Notes on this clonotype: With only one base between it and a far larger clone, this is likely a read error. This chain joins TRBV7-2 and TRBJ2-7, with 12 bases fitting TRBD2. J was trimmed by 7 bases and V by 1 base; bases with no gene match: 5. The CDR3 spans 15 residues. CDR1 is SGHTA and CDR2 is FQGNSA in the germline V gene. The CDR3 is CASSLDLGLAGEQYF. DNA of the CDR3: TGTGCCAGCAGCTTAGATTTGGGACTAGCGGGTGAGCAGTACTTC.

Concerning this clonotype: This is likely an artifact of a read error, given a far larger clone one base away. The V call is TRBV18, the J call TRBJ2-1; D unresolved. TRBJ2-5 matches the DNA end more closely, so the J call is doubtful. This CDR3 is 16 amino acids long. Germline loops: CDR1 KGHSH, CDR2 LQKENI. The CDR3 DNA is TGTGCCAGCTCACCGCGGTCACCCCACGGCAAAGAGACCCAGTACTTC. Its translation is CASSPRSPHGKETQYF.

This clonotype was counted many times. This chain uses TRBV7-2 with TRBJ1-1; D unresolved. V lost 8 bases to trimming and J lost 0 bases, with 10 bases between them. Germline V gene data show CDR1 as SGHTA and CDR2 as FQGNSA. This CDR3 has 13 residues. As DNA, the CDR3 is TGTGCCAGCGCGTCCCAGATGAACACTGAAGCTTTCTTT. Translated: CASASQMNTEAFF. Together with reference TRBV7-2 and TRBJ1-1, the CDR3 gives the full variable domain: GAGVSQSPSNKVTEKGKDVELRCDPISGHTALYWYRQSLGQGLEFLIYFQGNSAPDKSGLPSDRFSAERTGGSVSTLTIQRTQQEDSAVYLCASASQMNTEAFFGQGTRLTVV.

J is TRBJ2-7 and V is TRBV6-1; a possible D gene is TRBD1 (6 bases). The CDR3 length is 15 residues. Trimming removed 5 bases at V and 3 bases at J, with 17 bases between. Germline V gene sequence: CDR1 MNHNS, CDR2 SASEGT. As DNA, the CDR3 is TGTGCCAGCAGTCCCCCTATCCGGGACAACTACGAGCAGTACTTC. Its translation: CASSPPIRDNYEQYF.

In its sample, this clonotype was seen many times. The chain has TRBV30 and TRBJ2-3, with 7 bases aligning to TRBD1. Germline assignment: CDR1 GTSNPN and CDR2 SVGIG (reference sequence). The CDR3 consists of 15 residues. V shed 1 base, J shed 2 bases, and the junction held 6 bases outside the gene matches. The CDR3 reads CAWSGPGTATDTQYF. CDR3 sequence (DNA): TGTGCCTGGAGTGGGCCCGGGACAGCCACAGATACGCAGTATTTT.

Ten or more counts support this clonotype. The chain employs TRBV4-1 and TRBJ2-7, with 7 bases fitting TRBD1. The CDR3 is 14 amino acids. The junction had 8 bases not matched to a gene; V was cut back by 4 bases and J by 5 bases. The germline V gene encodes CDR1 MGHRA and CDR2 YSYEKL. CDR3 DNA sequence: TGCGCCAGCAGCCTCTTCGACAGGGCCCACGAGCAGTACTTC. Translation: CASSLFDRAHEQYF.

This clonotype was observed at least ten times. The chain has TRBV28 and TRBJ1-1; D is unclear. CDR3 size: 11 residues. V gave up 6 bases and J gave up 5 bases, with 7 bases separating them. Germline loops: CDR1 MDHEN, CDR2 SYDVKM. The CDR3 here is CASSRITEAFF. The CDR3 DNA follows: TGTGCCAGCAGCCGAATAACTGAAGCTTTCTTT.